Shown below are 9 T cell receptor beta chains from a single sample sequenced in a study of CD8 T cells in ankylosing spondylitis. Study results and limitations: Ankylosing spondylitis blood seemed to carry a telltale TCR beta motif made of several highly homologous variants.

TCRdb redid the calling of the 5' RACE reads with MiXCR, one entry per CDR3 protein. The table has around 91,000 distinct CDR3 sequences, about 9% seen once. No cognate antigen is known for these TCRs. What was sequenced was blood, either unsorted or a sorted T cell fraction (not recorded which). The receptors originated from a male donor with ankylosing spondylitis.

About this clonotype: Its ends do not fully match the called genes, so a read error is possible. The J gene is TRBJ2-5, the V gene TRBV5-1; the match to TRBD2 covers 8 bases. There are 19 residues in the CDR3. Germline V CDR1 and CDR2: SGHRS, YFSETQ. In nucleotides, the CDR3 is TGTGCCATCGGCTCCAGGCCCCGCCGAGGACTAGCCAGTTCAGAGACCCAGTACTTC. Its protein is CAIGSRPRRGLASSETQYF. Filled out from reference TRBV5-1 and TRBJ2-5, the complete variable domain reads KAGVTQTPRYLIKTRGQQVTLSCSPISGHRSVSWYQQTPGQGLQFLFEYFSETQRNKGNFPGRFSGRQFSNSRSEMNVSTLELGDSALYLCAIGSRPRRGLASSETQYFGPGTRLLVL.

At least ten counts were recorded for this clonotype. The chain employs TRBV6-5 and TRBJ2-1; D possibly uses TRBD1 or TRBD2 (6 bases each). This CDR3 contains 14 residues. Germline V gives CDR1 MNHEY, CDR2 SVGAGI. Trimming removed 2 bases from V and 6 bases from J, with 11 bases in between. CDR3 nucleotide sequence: TGTGCCAGCAGTTACCGGGGGCAAGCCAATGAGCAGTTCTTC. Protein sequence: CASSYRGQANEQFF.

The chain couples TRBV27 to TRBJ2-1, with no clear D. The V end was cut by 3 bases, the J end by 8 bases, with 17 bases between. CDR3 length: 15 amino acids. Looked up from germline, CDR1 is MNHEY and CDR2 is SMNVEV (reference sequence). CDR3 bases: TGTGCCAGCAGTTTTAGGACCCGCAAATCCGATGAGCAGTTCTTC. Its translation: CASSFRTRKSDEQFF.

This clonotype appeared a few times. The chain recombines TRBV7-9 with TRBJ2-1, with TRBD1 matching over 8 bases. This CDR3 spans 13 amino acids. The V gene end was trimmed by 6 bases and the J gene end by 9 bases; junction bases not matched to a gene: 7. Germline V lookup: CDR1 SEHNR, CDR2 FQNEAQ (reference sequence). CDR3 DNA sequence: TGTGCCAGCAGTCAAGGACAGGGCGGTGAGCAGTTCTTC. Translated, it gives CASSQGQGGEQFF.

This CDR3 reads CASSFSGYEQYV. In DNA form, the CDR3 reads TGTGCCAGCAGTTTTTCTGGCTACGAGCAGTACGTC. The chain uses TRBV13 and TRBJ2-7; unclear D gene. V dropped 6 bases and J dropped 3 bases, with 9 bases sitting between them. CDR3 length equals 12 residues. Per germline, CDR1 PRHDT and CDR2 FYEKMQ (reference sequence).

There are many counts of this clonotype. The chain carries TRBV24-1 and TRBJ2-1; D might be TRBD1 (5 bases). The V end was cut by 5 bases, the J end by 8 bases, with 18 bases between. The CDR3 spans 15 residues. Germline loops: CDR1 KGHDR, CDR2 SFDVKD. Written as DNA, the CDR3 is TGTGCCACCAGTGCGGACACTCTCGTCGGCCATGAGCAGTTCTTC. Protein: CATSADTLVGHEQFF.

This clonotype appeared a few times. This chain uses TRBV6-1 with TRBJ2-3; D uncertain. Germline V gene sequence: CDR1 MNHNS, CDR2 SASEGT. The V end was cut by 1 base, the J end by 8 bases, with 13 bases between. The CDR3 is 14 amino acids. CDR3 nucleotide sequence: TGTGCCAGCAGTGAAGTAGGGCTTATGGTTACGCAGTATTTT. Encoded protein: CASSEVGLMVTQYF.

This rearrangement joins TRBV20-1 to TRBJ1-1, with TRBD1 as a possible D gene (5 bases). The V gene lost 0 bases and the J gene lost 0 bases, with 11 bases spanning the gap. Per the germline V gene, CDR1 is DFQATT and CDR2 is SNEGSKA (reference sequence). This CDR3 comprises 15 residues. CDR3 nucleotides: TGCAGTGCTAGAGAGCTCGACAGCATGAACACTGAAGCTTTCTTT. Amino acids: CSARELDSMNTEAFF.

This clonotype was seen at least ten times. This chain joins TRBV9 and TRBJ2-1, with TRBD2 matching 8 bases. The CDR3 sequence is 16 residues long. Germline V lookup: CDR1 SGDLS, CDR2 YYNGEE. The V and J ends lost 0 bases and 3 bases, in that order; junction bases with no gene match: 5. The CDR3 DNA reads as TGTGCCAGCAGCGTAGGAAACGGGAGGGACTACAATGAGCAGTTCTTC. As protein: CASSVGNGRDYNEQFF.